These 21 T cell receptor beta chains share one sample of origin, sequenced in a study of cytomegalovirus exposure and HLA in healthy donors. Primers: 60 Vbeta forward and 13 Jbeta reverse. This table comes from immunoSEQ multiplex PCR, and its TCRdb copy is limited to in-frame clones, with some not included. The sample carries around 200,000 clones, about 80% recorded once. Sequenced input: PBMCs. The receptors shown here come from a woman aged 40 to 50 in good health and CMV-seronegative.

The table lists this clone with a count of one. The rearrangement joins TRBV6-1 to TRBJ1-2; D is uncertain. V was shortened by 2 bases and J by 4 bases, with 17 bases between the two germline ends. Germline CDR1 and CDR2: MNHNS and SASEGT. This CDR3 has 16 residues. The CDR3 protein is CASSENWAGIGYGYTF. DNA for the CDR3: TGTGCCAGCAGTGAAAACTGGGCGGGGATAGGCTATGGCTACACCTTC.

The chain has TRBV30 and TRBJ1-5; D unclear. The ends were cut back, 1 base at V and 6 bases at J, with 10 bases in the middle. Germline CDR1 and CDR2: GTSNPN and SVGIG (reference sequence). The CDR3 loop spans 13 amino acids. The CDR3 DNA follows: TGTGCCTGGAGTGACGGAATAGCTCAGCCCCAGCATTTT. Translated, it gives CAWSDGIAQPQHF.

Turning to this clone: An end of the junction does not agree with germline; a read error may underlie this. The chain is built from TRBV7-7 and TRBJ2-1; 8 bases line up with TRBD2. There are 14 residues in the CDR3. Germline lookup yields CDR1 SSHAT and CDR2 FNYEAQ (reference sequence). CDR3 nucleotides: TGTGCTAGCAGCTTAGCGGGGCAATACAATGAGCAGTTCTTC. Translation: CASSLAGQYNEQFF.

The V gene is TRBV19, the J gene TRBJ1-2, with 9 nucleotides matching TRBD1. This CDR3 is built from 16 residues. The V gene's germline CDR1 is LNHDA and CDR2 SQIVND (reference sequence). J lost 1 base, V lost 3 bases, and 6 bases had no gene match. The CDR3, as DNA: TGTGCCAGTAGTATCTACAGGGGGCAGAGTAACTATGGCTACACCTTC. It codes for CASSIYRGQSNYGYTF.

The V gene is TRBV7-3, the J gene TRBJ1-2, with a tentative D call TRBD1 (5 bases). The CDR3 loop spans 15 amino acids. V was clipped by 0 bases and J by 5 bases, with 13 bases between them. Looked up from germline, CDR1 is SGHTA and CDR2 is FQGTGA. This CDR3 is CASSLTGRDSYGYTF. DNA of the CDR3: TGTGCCAGCAGCTTAACAGGCCGGGACTCTTATGGCTACACCTTC.

The chain carries TRBV25-1 and TRBJ2-5; D remains ambiguous. Trimming removed 3 bases from V and 4 bases from J, with 6 bases in between. This CDR3 is built from 12 residues. CDR1 is MGHDK and CDR2 is SYGVNS in the germline V gene. CDR3 protein: CASSDLVETQYF. As DNA, the CDR3 is TGTGCCAGCAGTGACTTAGTAGAGACCCAGTACTTC.

V gene TRBV18 combines with J gene TRBJ1-1; D possibly corresponds to TRBD1 (5 bases). With 3 bases removed from V and 9 bases from J, the gap between germline ends came to 14 bases. The CDR3 extends over 13 amino acids. Germline values: CDR1 KGHSH, CDR2 LQKENI. In DNA form, the CDR3 reads TGTGCCAGCTCACCGGGTGGAGACAGTAAAGCTTTCTTT. It is translated as CASSPGGDSKAFF.

This chain uses TRBV19 with TRBJ2-1, with 9 bases fitting TRBD2. In germline, CDR1 is LNHDA, CDR2 SQIVND (reference sequence). V gave up 9 bases and J gave up 7 bases; unmatched junction bases: 19. This CDR3 contains 17 residues. The CDR3 region has the DNA TGTGCCAGCGCGGATTTGGGGGGCGGGGGGGCCCAAAATGAGCAGTTCTTC. Residues: CASADLGGGGAQNEQFF.

V usage is TRBV6-1 and J usage is TRBJ2-7, with D possibly being TRBD1 (5 bases). With 6 bases removed from V and 3 bases from J, the gap between germline ends came to 9 bases. Germline V CDR1 and CDR2: MNHNS, SASEGT. The CDR3 extends over 12 amino acids. The CDR3 nucleotides are TGTGCCAGCAGGGGGCCAGGCTACGAGCAGTACTTC. This encodes CASRGPGYEQYF.

The chain carries TRBV19 and TRBJ1-1; D might be TRBD1 (5 bases). From germline, CDR1 is LNHDA and CDR2 SQIVND (reference sequence). The CDR3 is made up of 15 amino acids. Trimming took 3 bases from V and 0 from J, leaving 11 bases between them. CDR3 region: CASSIRAGLNTEAFF. CDR3 bases: TGTGCCAGTAGTATTCGGGCAGGGCTGAACACTGAAGCTTTCTTT.

V and J are TRBV15 and TRBJ1-1; a possible D gene is TRBD1 (5 bases). Germline V gene data show CDR1 as LNHNV and CDR2 as YYDKDF (reference sequence). This CDR3 has 16 residues. The V and J ends lost 0 bases and 1 base respectively, with 12 bases between them. The CDR3 coding sequence is TGTGCCACCAGCAGAGAAAGTCCTAGGGGGAACACTGAAGCTTTCTTT. This sequence encodes CATSRESPRGNTEAFF.

V is TRBV9 and J is TRBJ1-1; no clear D gene. Trimming left V 0 bases short and J 4 bases short, with 10 bases between. CDR3 length equals 14 residues. CDR1 and CDR2 from the germline V gene are SGDLS and YYNGEE. The CDR3 DNA sequence: TGTGCCAGCAGCGTAGGAGTGTTTTCCACTGAAGCTTTCTTT. It is translated as CASSVGVFSTEAFF.

The rearrangement joins TRBV2 to TRBJ1-2, with 7 bases matching TRBD1. Germline trimming cut 5 bases from V and 6 bases from J; bases unmatched to any gene: 12. The CDR3 sequence is 15 residues long. Per the germline V gene, CDR1 is SNHLY and CDR2 is FYNNEI. CDR3 coding DNA: TGTGCCAGCAGTTGGGAGGCAGGGGGATCAAATGGCTACACCTTC. It codes for CASSWEAGGSNGYTF.

The chain employs TRBV9 and TRBJ2-1, with TRBD1 identical over 10 bases. The germline CDR1 and CDR2 sequences are SGDLS and YYNGEE. The length of the CDR3 is 17 residues. Losses at the gene ends were 1 base for V and 4 bases for J; bases not matched to a gene: 8. The CDR3 bases are TGTGCCAGCAGCGTAAGTGGGGGGACAGGGGTATACAATGAGCAGTTCTTC. Translation gives CASSVSGGTGVYNEQFF.

Only a few counts were recorded for this clone. V is TRBV4-1 and J is TRBJ1-4; D is unresolved. V was trimmed by 1 base and J by 6 bases, leaving 6 bases between them. This CDR3 is 13 amino acids long. Looked up from germline, CDR1 is MGHRA and CDR2 is YSYEKL. DNA of the CDR3: TGCGCCAGCAGCCAAGCCGGGGATGAAAAACTGTTTTTT. It codes for CASSQAGDEKLFF.

The CDR3 protein is CASSLSGLGYEQYF. The CDR3 nucleotides read TGTGCCAGCAGCTTATCCGGACTTGGCTACGAGCAGTACTTC. The rearrangement uses TRBV7-9 and TRBJ2-7; tentative D call: TRBD2 (5 bases). V lost 2 bases and J 3 bases, leaving 11 bases between the germline ends. CDR1 SEHNR and CDR2 FQNEAQ come from the germline V gene (reference sequence). This CDR3 has 14 residues. Complete variable domain (other parts from reference TRBV7-9 and TRBJ2-7): DTGVSQNPRHKITKRGQNVTFRCDPISEHNRLYWYRQTLGQGPEFLTYFQNEAQLEKSRLLSDRFSAERPKGSFSTLEIQRTEQGDSAMYLCASSLSGLGYEQYFGPGTRLTVT.

The rearrangement joins TRBV7-6 to TRBJ1-4; D not resolved. Trimming took 2 bases from V and 7 from J, leaving 5 bases between them. The CDR3 runs 12 residues. The germline V gene encodes CDR1 SGHVS and CDR2 FNYEAQ. CDR3 residues: CASSLPGEKLFF. CDR3 DNA: TGTGCCAGCAGCTTACCCGGTGAAAAACTGTTTTTT.

V usage is TRBV7-8 and J usage is TRBJ2-6, with D perhaps TRBD1 (5 bases). Germline-derived CDR1 and CDR2 are SGHVS and FQNEAQ. CDR3 length: 14 amino acids. Trimming removed 2 bases at V and 11 bases at J, with 13 bases between. In nucleotides, the CDR3 is TGTGCCAGCAGCTTATCAGGGTTTTACGACGTCCTGACTTTC. It yields the protein CASSLSGFYDVLTF.

V is TRBV6-6 and J is TRBJ1-6; D remains ambiguous. Germline values: CDR1 MNHNY, CDR2 SVGAGI (reference sequence). V was shortened by 6 bases and J by 6 bases, with 15 bases between the two germline ends. The CDR3 is 15 residues long. CDR3 amino acids: CASSLSRGPNSPLHF. Written as DNA, the CDR3 is TGTGCCAGCAGCCTCAGCCGAGGCCCTAATTCACCCCTCCACTTT.

J is TRBJ1-4 and V is TRBV7-9; D is possibly TRBD1 (6 bases). Trimming pared 5 bases from V and 4 bases from J, leaving 8 bases between. This CDR3 region has 13 residues. Germline V CDR1 and CDR2: SEHNR, FQNEAQ (reference sequence). The CDR3 bases are TGTGCCAGCAGCCTACAGGGTAATGAAAAACTGTTTTTT. Translation: CASSLQGNEKLFF.

This clone appeared a single time. The chain employs TRBV7-5 and TRBJ2-2; the D call of TRBD2 is as the table states it, not checked on the DNA. TRBV7-5 is reported as a pseudogene. CDR3 size: 17 residues. DNA of the CDR3: TGTGCCAGAAGTCCCGGACTAGCGGGGAGCTCCACCGGGGAGCTGTTTTTT. Protein product: CARSPGLAGSSTGELFF.